The 22 T cell receptor beta chains in this list originate from one sample, sequenced in a study of T cell repertoires in cytomegalovirus infection. TCRdb reanalysed the reads using MiXCR and keeps one entry per CDR3 protein. The sample consists of around 280,000 distinct CDR3 sequences, approximately 13% of them appearing once. The sample consisted of PBMCs. All receptors come from a human donor in good health (CMV status not recorded). Some clones in this sample may be carry-over from other donors' samples.

This clonotype occurred many times. For the CDR3, the DNA is TGTGCCAGCAGGGCGGGGTACAATGAGCAGTTCTTC. This gives the protein CASRAGYNEQFF. The chain is built from TRBV28 and TRBJ2-1; D might be TRBD2 (6 bases). V lost 6 bases to trimming and J lost 4 bases, with 7 bases between them. Germline V gene sequence: CDR1 MDHEN, CDR2 SYDVKM. This CDR3 is built from 12 residues.

The V gene is TRBV9, the J gene TRBJ2-7; D may match TRBD1 or TRBD2 (5 bases each). V was clipped by 0 bases and J by 2 bases, with 9 bases between them. Germline values: CDR1 SGDLS, CDR2 YYNGEE. There are 14 residues in the CDR3. CDR3 loop: CASSVGGAPYEQYF. CDR3 DNA sequence: TGTGCCAGCAGCGTAGGAGGGGCCCCCTACGAGCAGTACTTC.

V usage is TRBV6-2 or TRBV6-3 and J usage is TRBJ2-1; D possibly matches TRBD1 or TRBD2 (6 bases each). Between the trimmed V and J ends, which lost 6 bases and 7 bases, there was a span of 22 bases. This CDR3 has 16 residues. Per germline, CDR1 MNHEY and CDR2 SVGEGT. The CDR3 here is CASRSRGGRGGNEQFF. The CDR3 DNA sequence: TGTGCCAGCAGATCCCGCGGTGGCAGGGGAGGTAATGAGCAGTTCTTC.

This clonotype appeared a few times. The chain employs TRBV5-4 and TRBJ2-1; D perhaps matches TRBD1 (5 bases). CDR1 is SGHNT and CDR2 is YYREEE in the germline V gene (reference sequence). The CDR3 runs to 15 residues. The V end was cut by 4 bases, the J end by 0 bases, with 11 bases between. The CDR3 reads CASSPDTRSYNEQFF. CDR3 bases: TGTGCCAGCAGCCCGGACACCCGCTCCTACAATGAGCAGTTCTTC. Filled out from reference TRBV5-4 and TRBJ2-1, the complete variable domain reads ETGVTQSPTHLIKTRGQQVTLRCSSQSGHNTVSWYQQALGQGPQFIFQYYREEENGRGNFPPRFSGLQFPNYSSELNVNALELDDSALYLCASSPDTRSYNEQFFGPGTRLTVL.

This clonotype was detected only a few times. The gene calls are TRBV14 and TRBJ1-3, with D unresolved. V was trimmed by 0 bases and J by 3 bases, leaving 9 bases between them. CDR3 length: 15 residues. Germline V gives CDR1 SGHDN, CDR2 FVKESK. CDR3 in DNA: TGTGCCAGCAGCCAAGATCTAAGTTTTGGAAACACCATATATTTT. The encoded protein is CASSQDLSFGNTIYF.

This clonotype occurred many times. The CDR3 loop is CASSLSPSTSGSLYEQYF. In nucleotides, the CDR3 is TGCGCCAGCAGCTTGTCCCCTTCAACTAGCGGAAGCCTCTACGAGCAGTACTTC. The V call is TRBV5-1, the J call TRBJ2-7; 8 nucleotides line up with TRBD2. The CDR3 loop spans 18 amino acids. Germline V gives CDR1 SGHRS, CDR2 YFSETQ. Trimming cost V 1 base and J 3 bases; bases outside gene matches: 15.

This clonotype was found many times. This chain joins TRBV11-2 and TRBJ1-2, with D possibly being TRBD1 (5 bases). The CDR3 totals 13 residues. The V and J ends lost 4 bases and 6 bases respectively, with 12 bases between them. Per germline, CDR1 SGHAT and CDR2 FQNNGV. The CDR3 protein is CASSSGPGNGYTF. In DNA, the CDR3 is TGTGCCAGCAGCTCCGGCCCAGGGAATGGCTACACCTTC.

This clonotype was found many times. The rearrangement joins TRBV12-3 or TRBV12-4 to TRBJ2-7; the D gene could be TRBD1 or TRBD2 (5 bases each). The CDR3 is 14 residues long. The V end was cut by 6 bases, the J end by 7 bases, with 19 bases between. The CDR3 sequence is CASSLASGLREQYF. The DNA for the CDR3 is TGTGCCAGCAGCCTAGCTTCAGGGTTGCGGGAGCAGTACTTC.

This clonotype was counted ten times or more. This sequence joins TRBV5-1 and TRBJ2-5, with a tentative D call TRBD2 (5 bases). From germline, CDR1 is SGHRS and CDR2 YFSETQ. This CDR3 contains 17 residues. V lost 3 bases and J 0 bases, leaving 18 bases between the germline ends. The CDR3 here is CASSSGLGAPHQETQYF. The CDR3 DNA reads TGCGCCAGCAGCTCGGGCTTGGGAGCGCCCCACCAAGAGACCCAGTACTTC.

This clonotype has at least ten counts. The chain recombines TRBV28 with TRBJ2-1; the match to TRBD2 covers 15 bases. Germline CDR1 reads MDHEN; CDR2 reads SYDVKM. V lost 2 bases to trimming and J lost 7 bases; unmatched junction nucleotides: 9. The CDR3 has 18 amino acids. The CDR3 spells CASSLGLAGGSALNEQFF. The CDR3 nucleotides read TGTGCCAGCAGTTTAGGACTAGCGGGGGGGTCGGCCTTGAATGAGCAGTTCTTC.

The genes are TRBV6-2 or TRBV6-3 and TRBJ1-2, with TRBD1 identical over 9 bases. V gave up 2 bases and J gave up 8 bases; unmatched junction bases: 9. The CDR3 runs to 15 residues. CDR1 is MNHEY and CDR2 is SVGEGT in the germline V gene. The DNA of the CDR3 is TGTGCCAGCAGTTACCCCCTCGGACAGGGGAAGGGCTACACCTTC. Protein sequence: CASSYPLGQGKGYTF.

This clonotype was detected ten times or more. This chain's CDR3 is CASSLVGHLSGNTIYF. The DNA for the CDR3 is TGTGCCAGCAGCTTAGTAGGTCACCTCTCTGGAAACACCATATATTTT. V usage is TRBV7-2 and J usage is TRBJ1-3; D remains ambiguous. V lost 1 base to trimming and J lost 0 bases, with 10 bases between them. Germline CDR1 SGHTA, CDR2 FQGNSA. The CDR3 has 16 amino acids.

The J gene is TRBJ2-1, the V gene TRBV19; D call uncertain. The germline gives CDR1 LNHDA, CDR2 SQIVND (reference sequence). Between the trimmed V and J ends, which lost 7 bases and 3 bases, there was a span of 4 bases. This CDR3 spans 11 amino acids. The CDR3, as DNA: TGTGCCAGTACCCGCTACAATGAGCAGTTCTTC. Translating gives CASTRYNEQFF.

This clonotype was observed at least ten times. Here the CDR3 reads CASSFLLGQGSHEQYF. The CDR3 region has the DNA TGTGCCAGCAGTTTCCTCCTGGGACAGGGATCGCACGAGCAGTACTTC. The rearrangement uses TRBV28 and TRBJ2-7; 9 positions agree with TRBD1. CDR3 length: 16 residues. Germline V gene sequence: CDR1 MDHEN, CDR2 SYDVKM. With V trimmed by 3 bases and J by 5 bases, 11 bases remained unmatched.

This clonotype appeared many times. The chain carries TRBV15 and TRBJ1-5, with 8 bases that match TRBD1. Per the germline V gene, CDR1 is LNHNV and CDR2 is YYDKDF (reference sequence). This CDR3 is 15 amino acids long. J gave up 4 bases and V 0 bases, and 2 bases lay outside the gene matches. The CDR3 loop is CATSRDGQGNQPQHF. The CDR3 nucleotides are TGTGCCACCAGCAGAGACGGACAGGGTAATCAGCCCCAGCATTTT.

This clonotype was counted between two and nine times. This CDR3 reads CASSLFGTGVHEQFF. In DNA, the CDR3 is TGTGCCAGCAGCTTGTTCGGGACAGGGGTTCATGAGCAGTTCTTC. V gene TRBV5-6 combines with J gene TRBJ2-1, with 10 bases that match TRBD1. V trimming: 1 base; J trimming: 8 bases; junction bases outside the gene matches: 6. Looked up from germline, CDR1 is SGHDT and CDR2 is YYEEEE. The CDR3 is 15 residues long.

V gene TRBV20-1 combines with J gene TRBJ1-6; no firm D call. Per the germline V gene, CDR1 is DFQATT and CDR2 is SNEGSKA (reference sequence). V was shortened by 0 bases and J by 11 bases, with 11 bases between the two germline ends. The CDR3 extends over 13 amino acids. Here the CDR3 reads CSARERVIAPLHF. The CDR3 DNA reads TGCAGTGCTAGAGAACGGGTAATTGCACCCCTCCACTTT.

As for this clonotype: A much bigger clone sits one base away, suggesting this may be a read error. The rearrangement links TRBV28 to TRBJ1-5; no firm D call. The CDR3 is 13 residues long. Germline CDR1 reads MDHEN; CDR2 reads SYDVKM. The germline V and J ends were trimmed by 6 bases and 4 bases, with 10 bases remaining between them. CDR3 DNA sequence: TGTGCCAGCAGGCCTTTGGAGAATCAGCCCCAGCATTTT. Amino acids: CASRPLENQPQHF.

The DNA for the CDR3 is TGTGCCAGCAACAACAGGGTGTGGAGTGAAGCTTTCTTT. It specifies CASNNRVWSEAFF. The chain couples TRBV6-6 to TRBJ1-1; perhaps TRBD1 as D (6 bases). The CDR3 spans 13 residues. Between the trimmed V and J ends, which lost 7 bases and 7 bases, there was a span of 16 bases. Germline V lookup: CDR1 MNHNY, CDR2 SVGAGI (reference sequence).

The rearrangement uses TRBV13 and TRBJ1-2; the D gene is possibly TRBD1 (5 bases). The CDR3 extends over 14 amino acids. CDR1 is PRHDT and CDR2 is FYEKMQ in the germline V gene (reference sequence). Trimming stripped 0 bases from V and 6 bases from J, with 11 bases between. CDR3 sequence: CASSLGSGKDGYTF. For the CDR3, the DNA is TGTGCCAGCAGCTTAGGCTCAGGGAAGGATGGCTACACCTTC.

This clonotype was detected many times. The chain links TRBV7-2 to TRBJ1-2; D gene unclear. The CDR3 covers 13 residues. V lost 2 bases to trimming and J lost 5 bases, with 9 bases between them. Germline V gene data show CDR1 as SGHTA and CDR2 as FQGNSA. The CDR3 sequence is CASSLSPLYGYTF. CDR3 in DNA: TGTGCCAGCAGCTTATCCCCTCTGTATGGCTACACCTTC.

This clonotype was observed at least ten times. The chain uses TRBV7-2 and TRBJ2-2, with D possibly matching TRBD1 (5 bases). Germline CDR1 and CDR2: SGHTA and FQGNSA. V dropped 5 bases and J dropped 1 base, with 14 bases sitting between them. The CDR3 spans 16 residues. The CDR3 region is CASSRPFQGNTGELFF. The CDR3 DNA sequence: TGTGCCAGCAGCAGACCGTTTCAGGGGAACACCGGGGAGCTGTTTTTT.